This T cell receptor beta chain appears in the sequencing data of a study of blood T cell repertoires in COVID-19. Per the original methods: By means of reference gene primer amplification, nucleated cell counts were estimated. Repertoires were generated with immunoSEQ multiplex PCR, while TCRdb's copy carries only in-frame clones and drops some. That table is the source of V, J and clone size, and D and trimming were worked out from the DNA. Here the sample spans around 81,000 clones, 84% being singletons. CDR1 is MDHEN and CDR2 is SYDVKM in the germline V gene. The CDR3 is 14 residues long. V was shortened by 2 bases and J by 3 bases, with 9 bases between the two germline ends.

This chain joins TRBV28 and TRBJ2-3, with no clear D. The sequenced material came from peripheral blood. This receptor was taken from a human donor in a cohort sampled during active COVID-19. The chain's CDR3 is CASSLLARTDTQYF. In DNA form, the CDR3 reads TGTGCCAGCAGTTTACTGGCTCGAACAGATACGCAGTATTTT.